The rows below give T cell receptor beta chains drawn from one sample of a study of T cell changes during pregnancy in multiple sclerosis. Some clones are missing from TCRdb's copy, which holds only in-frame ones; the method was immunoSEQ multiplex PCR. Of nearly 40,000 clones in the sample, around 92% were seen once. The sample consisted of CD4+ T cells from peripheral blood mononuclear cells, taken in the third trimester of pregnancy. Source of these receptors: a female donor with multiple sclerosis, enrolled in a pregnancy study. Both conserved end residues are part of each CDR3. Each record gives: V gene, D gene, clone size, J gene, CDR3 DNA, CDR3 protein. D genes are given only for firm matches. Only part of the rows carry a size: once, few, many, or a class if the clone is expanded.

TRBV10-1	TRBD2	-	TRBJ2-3	TGCGCCAGCAGTCCCACTAGCGGGAGGGGAGATACGCAGTATTTT	CASSPTSGRGDTQYF
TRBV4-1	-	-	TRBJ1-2	TGCGCCAGCAGCCAGTTCCCGACAGACCCCTATGGCTACACCTTC	CASSQFPTDPYGYTF
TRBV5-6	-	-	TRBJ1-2	TGTGCCAGCGATGTGGGGCCCCAGGACGGCTATGGCTACACCTTC	CASDVGPQDGYGYTF
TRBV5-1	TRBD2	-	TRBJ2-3	TGCGCCAGCAGCCAAGGACTAGCGGGAGGAGGGGATACGCAGTATTTT	CASSQGLAGGGDTQYF
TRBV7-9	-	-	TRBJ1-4	TGTGCCAGCAGCGCCACAGGTGCTCTTAATGAAAAACTGTTTTTT	CASSATGALNEKLFF
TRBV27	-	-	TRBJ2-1	TGTGCCAGCAGTCCTCCAGATCTCTCCTACAATGAGCAGTTCTTC	CASSPPDLSYNEQFF
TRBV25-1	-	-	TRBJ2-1	TGTGCCAGCAGTGAGGGCCTCCTTCAGCAGTTCTTC	CASSEGLLQQFF
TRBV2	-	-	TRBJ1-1	TGTGCCAGCAGTGAAGTCAGGGTTGCGAACACTGAAGCTTTCTTT	CASSEVRVANTEAFF
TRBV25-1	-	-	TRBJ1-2	TGTGCCAGCAGTACCAACGTGGGCCAGTCGTCGGCCTACACCTTC	CASSTNVGQSSAYTF
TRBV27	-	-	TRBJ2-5	TGTGCCAGCAGTTTCGGTCAATCCCAGTACTTC	CASSFGQSQYF
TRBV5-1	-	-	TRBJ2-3	TGCGCCAGCAGCTTGAGTTTAGCGGGCACAGATACGCAGTATTTT	CASSLSLAGTDTQYF
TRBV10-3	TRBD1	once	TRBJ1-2	TGTGCCATCAGCGAGGACAGGAACTATGGCTACACCTTC	CAISEDRNYGYTF
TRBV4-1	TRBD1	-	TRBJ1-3	TGCGCCAGCAGCCAAGAAGAAGGCGGGACAGGGGACCTCTCTGGAAACACCATATATTTT	CASSQEEGGTGDLSGNTIYF
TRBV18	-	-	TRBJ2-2	TGTGCCAGCTGCTGTGCGGGGGCAGCAAACACCGGGGAGCTGTTTTTT	CASCCAGAANTGELFF
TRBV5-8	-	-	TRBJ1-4	TGTGCCAGCAGCTTGGCCGGAGGGGCCAATGAAAAACTGTTTTTT	CASSLAGGANEKLFF
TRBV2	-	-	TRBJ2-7	TGTGCCACCCCGGGGAGTGTGGGGGGCGAGCAGTACTTC	CATPGSVGGEQYF
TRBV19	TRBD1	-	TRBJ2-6	TGTGCCAGTAGTATCCCGGACAGGGGGCTTGGGGCCAACGTCCTGACTTTC	CASSIPDRGLGANVLTF
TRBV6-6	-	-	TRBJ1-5	TGTGCCAGCACTACTCCTAATCAGCCCCAGCATTTT	CASTTPNQPQHF
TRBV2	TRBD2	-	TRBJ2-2	TGTGCCAGCAGCGCTAGCGGGAGTTTGAGCGGGGAGCTGTTTTTT	CASSASGSLSGELFF
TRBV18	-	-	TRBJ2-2	TGTGCCAGCTCACCACGCGGCACCGGGGAGCTGTTTTTT	CASSPRGTGELFF
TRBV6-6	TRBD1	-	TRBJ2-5	TGTGCCAGCAGCCACACAGGGGCGGTAGAGACCCAGTACTTC	CASSHTGAVETQYF
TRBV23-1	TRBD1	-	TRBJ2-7	TGCGCCAGCAGTCATCCGGGACAGACAGGAGAGCAGTACTTC	CASSHPGQTGEQYF
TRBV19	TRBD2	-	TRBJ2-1	TGTGCCAGTAGTATAGATTGGGCTAGCGGTCTAGATGAGCAGTTCTTC	CASSIDWASGLDEQFF
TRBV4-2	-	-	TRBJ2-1	TGTGCCAGCAGCCAAGAGGCTCCCAACAATGAGCAGTTCTTC	CASSQEAPNNEQFF
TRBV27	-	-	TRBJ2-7	TGTGCCAGCAGTTTACAGGGTCTCGAGCAGTACTTC	CASSLQGLEQYF
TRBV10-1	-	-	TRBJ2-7	TGCGCCAGCAGTGAAAGCAGGTCCTACGAGCAGTACTTC	CASSESRSYEQYF
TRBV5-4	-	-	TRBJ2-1	TGTGCCAGCAGCTTGGACAGGAGCTCCTACAATGAGCAGTTCTTC	CASSLDRSSYNEQFF
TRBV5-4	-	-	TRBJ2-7	TGTGCCAGCAGATTATCTTCCGGGAGCACGAAGGACGGCTACGAGCAGTACTTC	CASRLSSGSTKDGYEQYF
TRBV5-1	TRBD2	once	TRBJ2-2	TGCGCCAGCAGCTGGAGCGGGAGCGGGGACACCGGGGAGCTGTTTTTT	CASSWSGSGDTGELFF
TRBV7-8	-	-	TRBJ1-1	TGTGCCAGCAGCCATAGGGGCGCCACTGAAGCTTTCTTT	CASSHRGATEAFF
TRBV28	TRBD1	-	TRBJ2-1	TGTGCCAGCAGTTCGAGACAGGGATTCTACAATGAGCAGTTCTTC	CASSSRQGFYNEQFF
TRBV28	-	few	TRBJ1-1	TGTGCCAGCAGTTTAGGCAGGGTAGCTTTCTTT	CASSLGRVAFF
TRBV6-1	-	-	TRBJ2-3	TGTGCCAGCAGTGAAATCAGGGATACGCAGTATTTT	CASSEIRDTQYF
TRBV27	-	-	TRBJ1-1	TGTGCCAGCAGAGCAGGGTTCTCTAACACTGAAGCTTTCTTT	CASRAGFSNTEAFF
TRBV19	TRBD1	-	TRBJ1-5	TGTGCCAGCATGGGACAGGGAAGAGGGAGCAATCAGCCCCAGCATTTT	CASMGQGRGSNQPQHF
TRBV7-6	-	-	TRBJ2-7	TGTGCCAGCAGCTTATTATCTTTCGAGCAGTACTTC	CASSLLSFEQYF
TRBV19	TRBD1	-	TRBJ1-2	TGTGCCAGTAGTATAGCCCCGACAGGGGGCCTAAACTATGGCTACACCTTC	CASSIAPTGGLNYGYTF
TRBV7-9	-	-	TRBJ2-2	TGTGCCAGCAGCCCAAGAGGGAGGCCAGGACTGAACACCGGGGAGCTGTTTTTT	CASSPRGRPGLNTGELFF